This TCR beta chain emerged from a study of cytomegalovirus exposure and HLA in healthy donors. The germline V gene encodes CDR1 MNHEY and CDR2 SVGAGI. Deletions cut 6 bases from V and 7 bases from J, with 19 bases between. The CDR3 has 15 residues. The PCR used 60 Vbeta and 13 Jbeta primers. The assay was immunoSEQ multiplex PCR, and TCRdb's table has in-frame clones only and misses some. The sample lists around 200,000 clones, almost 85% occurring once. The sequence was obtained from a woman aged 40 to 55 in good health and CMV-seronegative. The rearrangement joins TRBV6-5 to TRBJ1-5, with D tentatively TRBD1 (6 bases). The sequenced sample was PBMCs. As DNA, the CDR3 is TGTGCCAGCAGCCCCGGGGGGCGGGGGGGGCAGCCCCAGCATTTT. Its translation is CASSPGGRGGQPQHF.